This paragraph reports one T cell receptor beta chain. This CDR3 has 15 amino acids. V lost 4 bases and J 4 bases, leaving 15 bases between the germline ends. Germline V gives CDR1 SGHRS, CDR2 YFSETQ. Clones were read by immunoSEQ multiplex PCR, and TCRdb kept only the in-frame ones, dropping some. In the table there are 110,000 or so clones, roughly 82% of which are singletons. The sample belongs to a study of blood T cell repertoires in COVID-19. Overall study context: Samples taken during acute and convalescent COVID-19 were collected in the United States, Italy and Spain. From T cells, B-cell-depleted T cells, or PBMCs came the material, which was cDNA or gDNA.

This receptor was obtained from a human donor in a cohort sampled during active COVID-19. The sequenced material came from peripheral blood. The genes are TRBV5-1 and TRBJ1-5; a possible D gene is TRBD1 (6 bases). CDR3 DNA: TGCGCCAGCAGCCCCGGGGGGGCGGAGAATCAGCCCCAGCATTTT. Amino acids: CASSPGGAENQPQHF.